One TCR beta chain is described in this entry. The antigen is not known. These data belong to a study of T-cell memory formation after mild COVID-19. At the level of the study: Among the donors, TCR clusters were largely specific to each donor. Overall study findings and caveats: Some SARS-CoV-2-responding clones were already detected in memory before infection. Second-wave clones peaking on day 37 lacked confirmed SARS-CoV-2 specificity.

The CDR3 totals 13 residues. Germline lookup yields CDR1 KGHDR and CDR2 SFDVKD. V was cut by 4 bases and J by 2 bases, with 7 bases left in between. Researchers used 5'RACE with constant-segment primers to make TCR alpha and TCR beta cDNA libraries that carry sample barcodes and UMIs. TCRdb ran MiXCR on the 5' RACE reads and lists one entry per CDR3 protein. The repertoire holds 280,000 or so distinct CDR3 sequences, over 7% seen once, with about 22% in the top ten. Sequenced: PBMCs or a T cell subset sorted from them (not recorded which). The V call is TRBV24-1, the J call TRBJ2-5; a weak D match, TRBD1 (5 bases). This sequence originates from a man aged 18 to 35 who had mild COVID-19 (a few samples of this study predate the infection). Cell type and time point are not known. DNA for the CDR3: TGTGCCACCAGTGAAGGGGTTCAAGAGACCCAGTACTTC. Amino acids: CATSEGVQETQYF.